The entry below gives a single T cell receptor beta chain sequence along with its context. In this sample, this clonotype turned up a few times. This receptor's antigen is unknown. Qualities for individual bases were not recorded, and no much larger clone is one base off. The sample is drawn from a study of human T cells and chemical hapten exposure (dated by TCRdb to the early 2020s). In the study overall: For sensitization, 2% DPC in acetone was applied to a roughly 2 cm by roughly 2 cm area of upper inner arm skin. Under 30 alopecia patients gave blood for TCR sequencing at one to four time points (pre-sensitization, 2, 6 and 24 weeks). Blood was sampled from patients pre-sensitization (week 0) and at 2, 6 and about 24 weeks after DPC sensitization. Patch tests used Finn chambers with 0.01% DPC on the upper back, scored after 6 days by International Contact Dermatitis Research Group standards. Alopecia areata with under or over 50% scalp involvement, alopecia totalis and alopecia universalis were represented in the patient cohort, which was mostly female. The study tracked peripheral blood TCR repertoire changes in vivo during primary and secondary sensitization to the hapten diphenylcyclopropenone (DPC) in alopecia patients. Throughout the study period of 20 to 25 weeks, patients also received therapeutic DPC doses to the scalp every week. Libraries were combined into a pool for sequencing, and differences in TCR yield between samples came mainly from small differences in library volumes within the pool. Results and caveats for the whole study, not just this receptor: Repeated subsampling changed both the strength of the expansion versus patch-test correlation and the threshold at which the correlation became significant. Alopecia, a presumed autoimmune disease, was present in all patients, so the immune response of the patients might differ from that of healthy individuals. No change with DPC sensitization was found in the number of TCRs above 1 in 1000 frequency, and no evidence of global repertoire structure alterations was found. Compared with pre-sensitization or healthy control sets, expanded TCRs formed significantly more large CDR3 similarity clusters, which is consistent with antigen-driven responses. Patch test score was positively correlated with the number of PT1 expanded TCRs, with significance at thresholds 8, 16 and 32 but not at 4.

V and J are trimmed by 3 bases and 0 bases, and the gene matches miss 13 bases of the junction. For CDR1 and CDR2, the germline V gene lists MNHNS and SASEGT. The CDR3 contains 20 residues, cysteine and phenylalanine counted. CDR3 DNA is the only sequence kept; it has 60 bases, read in frame from the first base. Libraries were prepared through RACE. This sample was sequenced with a NextSeq 500. Library preparation attached unique molecular identifiers to individual cDNA molecules for quantitative, reproducible TCR counting. Each blood RNA sample was used to sequence both TCR alpha and TCR beta chains. Per the authors' processing: The median number of TCRs per sample was approximately 96,000, ranging from roughly 23,224 to 690,600. The Decombinator software suite was used to annotate the V, J and CDR3 of the TCR reads. To make PS versus PT1 abundance plots, every sample was subsampled to the same number of TCRs (28,000). TCRs were defined as expanded if absent before sensitization and observed at least eight times at the 2-week time point. In-frame beta chains were kept once TCRdb had trimmed the public reads at Q25 with fastp and called clones with MiXCR. CDR3 protein duplicates are merged, each entry listing the most common genes and DNA. These V and J calls derive from TCRdb rather than the authors' analysis. This sample gives 100,000 to 120,000 distinct CDR3 sequences in total; 30% to 35% of them show up just once. Together, the top ten hold less than 3% of the sample.

Explained via the paper, the time point label denotes: patch test 3, about 24 weeks after DPC sensitization. What the treatment or condition label conveys for this sample: therapeutic diphenylcyclopropenone sensitization with weekly scalp DPC. Blood at each patch-test visit was drawn before the patch test was applied. To be eligible, patients had to be aged 18 to 70, diagnosed with alopecia and judged suitable for DPC therapy, while pregnant patients were excluded. Unfractionated whole blood was collected in Tempus Blood RNA tubes, and total RNA was extracted from that blood. The chain employs TRBV6-1 and TRBJ2-1; TRBD2 matches 11 bases in the middle. The sample in question was whole blood, obtained in connection with sensitization to the hapten diphenylcyclopropenone (DPC). This clonotype was obtained from a man aged 40-55 years with alopecia areata. Some clones in this sample may be carry-over from other donors' samples. The CDR3 reads as follows: CASSEYAGVAGGSSYNEQFF. The sequenced DNA is TGTGCCAGCAGTGAGTATGCGGGAGTAGCGGGAGGGAGCTCCTACAATGAGCAGTTCTTC.